Listed here are 22 T cell receptor beta chains from one sample, sequenced in a study of glioma-infiltrating T cells. Amplification of TCR alpha and beta CDR3 regions from RNA used iRepertoire nested multiplex PCR. One entry per CDR3 protein results from TCRdb running MiXCR on the multiplex PCR reads. The sample lists fewer than 500,000 distinct CDR3 sequences, 35% to 45% occurring once. What was sequenced was glioma tissue, nonneoplastic brain tissue, or PBMCs (not recorded which). The receptor source for this set is a human donor with low-grade glioma or glioblastoma, undergoing nonglioma brain surgery, or in good health (not recorded which).

The chain employs TRBV7-6 and TRBJ2-7; perhaps TRBD1 as D (6 bases). The CDR3 covers 14 residues. Germline-derived CDR1 and CDR2 are SGHVS and FNYEAQ. V lost 5 bases and J lost 0, with 11 bases in between. DNA of the CDR3: TGTGCCAGCAGCCGGGACACAGCCTCCTACGAGCAGTACTTC. Translated, it gives CASSRDTASYEQYF.

On this clonotype: Without the conserved terminal phenylalanine or tryptophan, this CDR3 likely stems from a read error. The genes are TRBV6-6 and TRBJ1-3; 8 bases align to TRBD1. The CDR3 sequence is 16 residues long. After removal of 6 bases from V and 0 bases from J, the junction contained 7 bases not matched to a gene. Germline V gives CDR1 MNHNY, CDR2 SVGAGI (reference sequence). The CDR3 is CASRIDRGYSGNTIYY. In DNA, the CDR3 is TGTGCCAGCAGAATCGACAGGGGATACTCTGGAAACACCATATATTAT.

The rearrangement links TRBV6-5 to TRBJ2-3; 7 bases fit TRBD2. The germline V gene has CDR1 MNHEY and CDR2 SVGAGI. This CDR3 is built from 16 residues. Trimming removed 2 bases from V and 0 bases from J; junction bases left unmatched: 5. As DNA, the CDR3 is TGTGCCAGCAGTTACAACGGGGGAGGGAGCACAGATACGCAGTATTTT. Its protein is CASSYNGGGSTDTQYF.

This clonotype was found many times. CDR3 amino acids: CATSRAVGTEAFF. CDR3 sequence (DNA): TGTGCCACCAGCAGAGCGGTCGGCACTGAAGCTTTCTTT. V is TRBV15 and J is TRBJ1-1; no firm D call. The CDR3 runs 13 residues. Trimming removed 1 base from V and 4 bases from J, with 7 bases in between. Germline loops: CDR1 LNHNV, CDR2 YYDKDF (reference sequence).

Turning to this clonotype: One end of the junction fails to match germline, which may point to a read error. This rearrangement joins TRBV7-7 to TRBJ2-7, with TRBD2 matching 12 bases. Germline V gene sequence: CDR1 SSHAT, CDR2 FNYEAQ (reference sequence). This CDR3 comprises 17 residues. CDR3 DNA: TGTGCTAGCAGCCACCCTGCCCTAGCGGGAGGGCCGGGGGAGCAGTACTTC. It is translated as CASSHPALAGGPGEQYF.

For this clonotype: Being one base from a much bigger clone, this may be a read error. The chain uses TRBV6-2 or TRBV6-3 and TRBJ1-5; D not resolved. The germline CDR1 and CDR2 sequences are MNHEY and SVGEGT. CDR3 size: 15 residues. V lost 5 bases and J lost 4, with 15 bases in between. This CDR3 reads CASSHPRLRNQPQHF. The CDR3 DNA reads TGTGCCAGCAGTCACCCCAGGCTTCGAAATCAGCCCCAGCATTTT.

This sequence joins TRBV20-1 and TRBJ1-1, with D possibly TRBD1 on 5 matching bases. The CDR3 covers 18 residues. Germline values: CDR1 DFQATT, CDR2 SNEGSKA (reference sequence). Trimming removed 5 bases at V and 3 bases at J, with 28 bases between. CDR3 in DNA: TGCAGTGCTCCCGGATCGGAGTGGGCAGGGTCCGTTGACACTGAAGCTTTCTTT. Residues: CSAPGSEWAGSVDTEAFF.

This clonotype was seen a single time. It may be a read error: a sequence one base away is much more abundant. The V and J genes are TRBV28 and TRBJ1-4; D not resolved. Germline CDR1 MDHEN, CDR2 SYDVKM. CDR3 size: 16 residues. Trimming took 6 bases from V and 4 from J, leaving 18 bases between them. The CDR3 DNA is TGTGCCAGCAGGAACAGCAACGCAATAGTTAATGAAAAACTGTTTTTT. This encodes CASRNSNAIVNEKLFF.

This clonotype has at least ten counts. J is TRBJ1-1 and V is TRBV6-5; maybe TRBD1 (5 bases). Germline CDR1 is MNHEY and CDR2 is SVGAGI. The V end lost 0 bases, the J end lost 1 base, and 9 bases lay between the germline ends. CDR3 size: 15 residues. The CDR3 loop reads CASSYSLTGNTEAFF. The CDR3 coding sequence is TGTGCCAGCAGTTACTCCCTAACAGGGAACACTGAAGCTTTCTTT.

This clonotype was seen a handful of times. The CDR3 loop is CASSQDTGGTDTQYF. As DNA, the CDR3 is TGCGCCAGCAGCCAAGACACGGGAGGAACAGATACGCAGTATTTT. The chain joins TRBV4-3 to TRBJ2-3, with 7 nucleotides matching TRBD2. The CDR3 has 15 residues. V shed 0 bases, J shed 3 bases, and the junction held 3 bases outside the gene matches. In germline, CDR1 is LGHNA, CDR2 YSLEER.

A few counts support this clonotype. The J gene is TRBJ1-3, the V gene TRBV25-1, with TRBD1 identical over 7 bases. In germline, CDR1 is MGHDK, CDR2 SYGVNS. There are 15 residues in the CDR3. Germline trimming cut 3 bases from V and 2 bases from J; bases unmatched to any gene: 4. The CDR3 reads CASSEYDRAGNTIYF. The CDR3, as DNA: TGTGCCAGCAGTGAGTATGACAGGGCTGGAAACACCATATATTTT.

The chain joins TRBV3-1 to TRBJ1-2, with TRBD1 matching over 10 bases. This CDR3 has 15 residues. Germline CDR1 LGHDT, CDR2 YNNKEL (reference sequence). Trimming removed 5 bases from V and 4 bases from J; junction bases left unmatched: 7. The CDR3 is CASSATGGFPYGYTF. DNA for the CDR3: TGTGCCAGCAGCGCGACAGGGGGCTTCCCCTATGGCTACACCTTC.

The chain recombines TRBV5-1 with TRBJ1-5; tentatively, D is TRBD1 (6 bases). The CDR3 is 15 amino acids. Germline V gene lookup returns CDR1 SGHRS and CDR2 YFSETQ. Trimming removed 0 bases at V and 1 base at J, with 8 bases between. The CDR3 here is CASSLDGGSNQPQHF. For the CDR3, the DNA is TGCGCCAGCAGCTTGGACGGGGGCAGCAATCAGCCCCAGCATTTT.

This clonotype occurred a few times. This CDR3 is CASSFPMAGESRRQGRAIYF. The CDR3 nucleotides are TGTGCCAGCAGCTTCCCTATGGCCGGCGAGAGTCGGAGGCAAGGAAGGGCCATATATTTT. V usage is TRBV11-2 and J usage is TRBJ1-3; no clear D. This CDR3 has 20 residues. Germline V lookup: CDR1 SGHAT, CDR2 FQNNGV. Trimming removed 3 bases from V and 11 bases from J, with 35 bases in between.

The table lists this clonotype with many counts. The rearrangement joins TRBV6-1 to TRBJ2-2; D ambiguous. V lost 3 bases and J 6 bases, leaving 8 bases between the germline ends. Germline V gene data show CDR1 as MNHNS and CDR2 as SASEGT. The CDR3 contains 13 residues. CDR3 bases: TGTGCCAGCAGTGAGATCCTGGCCGGGGAGCTGTTTTTT. It yields the protein CASSEILAGELFF.

In regard to this clonotype: A junction end diverges from the germline sequence, so it may reflect a read error. The chain is built from TRBV7-7 and TRBJ2-1, with 9 positions matching TRBD2. Germline loops: CDR1 SSHAT, CDR2 FNYEAQ (reference sequence). CDR3 size: 15 residues. CDR3 DNA sequence: TGTGCTAGCAGCCCGGTCCTTAGCGGGAGAAATGAGCAGTTCTTC. Its translation: CASSPVLSGRNEQFF.

The sample holds many counts of this clonotype. This rearrangement joins TRBV6-2 or TRBV6-3 to TRBJ2-1; no definite D call. V was pared by 2 bases and J by 8 bases, with 7 bases between. Per the germline V gene, CDR1 is MNHEY and CDR2 is SVGEGT. The CDR3 has 12 residues. CDR3 DNA sequence: TGTGCCAGCAGTTACCGTATCTATGAGCAGTTCTTC. The encoded protein is CASSYRIYEQFF.

This clonotype was detected only a few times. The V call is TRBV7-6, the J call TRBJ2-7; D unclear. V lost 1 base, J lost 7 bases, and 8 bases lay in between. CDR3 length: 12 residues. Germline-derived CDR1 and CDR2 are SGHVS and FNYEAQ. The CDR3 region is CASSLVGQEQYF. The CDR3 region has the DNA TGTGCCAGCAGCTTAGTGGGCCAAGAGCAGTACTTC.

A note on this clonotype: A much larger clone is a single base away; this may be a read error. The conserved phenylalanine or tryptophan normally closing the CDR3 is absent here, so this likely arose from a read error. The chain carries TRBV28 and TRBJ1-1; D gene uncertain. This CDR3 spans 13 amino acids. Per germline, CDR1 MDHEN and CDR2 SYDVKM. Trimming removed 5 bases from V and 1 base from J, with 8 bases in between. The CDR3 loop reads CASSPPRNTEAFL. DNA for the CDR3: TGTGCCAGCAGTCCCCCAAGGAACACTGAAGCTTTCCTT.

This clonotype was detected ten times or more. CDR3 bases: TGTGCCAGCAGTGAAAGGCGGGAGCGTTATACGCAGTATTTT. Protein: CASSERRERYTQYF. The gene calls are TRBV12-3 or TRBV12-4 and TRBJ2-3; 7 positions match TRBD2. V gave up 5 bases and J gave up 7 bases; unmatched junction bases: 9. The length of the CDR3 is 14 residues.

This clonotype was detected ten times or more. The chain has TRBV6-5 and TRBJ2-5; no reliable D call. The CDR3 length is 15 residues. Germline CDR1 and CDR2: MNHEY and SVGAGI. V lost 0 bases and J lost 1, with 9 bases in between. CDR3 sequence: CASSYSGRIQETQYF. CDR3 nucleotide sequence: TGTGCCAGCAGTTACTCGGGCAGAATCCAAGAGACCCAGTACTTC.

The genes are TRBV5-4 and TRBJ2-3, with D possibly being TRBD2 (6 bases). Trimming took off 0 bases at V and 1 base at J, with 9 bases between the two ends. The CDR3 loop spans 15 amino acids. Germline V gene lookup returns CDR1 SGHNT and CDR2 YYREEE (reference sequence). CDR3 residues: CASSLAERGTDTQYF. The CDR3 DNA follows: TGTGCCAGCAGCTTGGCCGAGCGGGGCACAGATACGCAGTATTTT. Complete variable domain (other parts from reference TRBV5-4 and TRBJ2-3): ETGVTQSPTHLIKTRGQQVTLRCSSQSGHNTVSWYQQALGQGPQFIFQYYREEENGRGNFPPRFSGLQFPNYSSELNVNALELDDSALYLCASSLAERGTDTQYFGPGTRLTVL.